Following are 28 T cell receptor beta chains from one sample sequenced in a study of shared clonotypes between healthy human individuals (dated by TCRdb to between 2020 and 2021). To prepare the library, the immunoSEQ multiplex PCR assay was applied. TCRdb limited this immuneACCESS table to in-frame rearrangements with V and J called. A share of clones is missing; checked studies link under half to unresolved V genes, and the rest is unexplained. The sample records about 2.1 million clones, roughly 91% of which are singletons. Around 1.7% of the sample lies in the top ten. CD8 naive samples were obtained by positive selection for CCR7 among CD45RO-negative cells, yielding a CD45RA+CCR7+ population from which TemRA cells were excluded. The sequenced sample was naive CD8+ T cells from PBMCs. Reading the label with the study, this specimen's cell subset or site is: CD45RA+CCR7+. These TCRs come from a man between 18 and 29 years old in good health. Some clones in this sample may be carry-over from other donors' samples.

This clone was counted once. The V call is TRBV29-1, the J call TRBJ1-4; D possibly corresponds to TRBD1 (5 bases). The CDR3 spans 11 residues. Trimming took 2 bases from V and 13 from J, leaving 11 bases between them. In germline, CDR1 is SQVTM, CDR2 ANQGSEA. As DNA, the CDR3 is TGCAGCGTTGAAACTCCTCAGGGACTGTTTTTT. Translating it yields CSVETPQGLFF.

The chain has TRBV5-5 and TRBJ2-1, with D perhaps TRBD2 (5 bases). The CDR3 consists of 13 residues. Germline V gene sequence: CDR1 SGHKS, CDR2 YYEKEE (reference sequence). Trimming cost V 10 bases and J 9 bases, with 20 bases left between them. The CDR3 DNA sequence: TGTGCCGGTGGGAGAGCTGGGTCATCTGAGCAGTTCTTC. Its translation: CAGGRAGSSEQFF.

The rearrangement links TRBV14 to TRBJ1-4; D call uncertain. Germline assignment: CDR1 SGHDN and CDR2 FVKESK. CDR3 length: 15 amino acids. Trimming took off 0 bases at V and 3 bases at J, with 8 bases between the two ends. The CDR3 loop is CASSQDLRPNEKLFF. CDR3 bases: TGTGCCAGCAGCCAAGATCTGAGGCCTAATGAAAAACTGTTTTTT.

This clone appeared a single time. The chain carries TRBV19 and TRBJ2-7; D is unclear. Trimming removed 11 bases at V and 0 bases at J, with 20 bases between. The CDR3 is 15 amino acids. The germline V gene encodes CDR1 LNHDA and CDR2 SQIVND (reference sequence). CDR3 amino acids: CAPMTLQLSSYEQYF. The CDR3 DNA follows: TGTGCCCCAATGACCCTCCAGCTGAGCTCCTACGAGCAGTACTTC.

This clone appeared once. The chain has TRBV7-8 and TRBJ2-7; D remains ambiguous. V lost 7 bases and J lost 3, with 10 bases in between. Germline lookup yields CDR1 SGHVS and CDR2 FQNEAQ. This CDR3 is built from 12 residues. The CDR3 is CASTLGNYEQYF. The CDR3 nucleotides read TGTGCCAGCACACTGGGGAACTACGAGCAGTACTTC.

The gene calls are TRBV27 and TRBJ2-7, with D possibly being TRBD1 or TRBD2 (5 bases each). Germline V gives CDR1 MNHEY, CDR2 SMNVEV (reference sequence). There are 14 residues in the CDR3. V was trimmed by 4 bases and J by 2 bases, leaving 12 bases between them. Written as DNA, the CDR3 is TGTGCCAGCAGTTGGGGACGAGCTACCTACGAGCAGTACTTC. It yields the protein CASSWGRATYEQYF.

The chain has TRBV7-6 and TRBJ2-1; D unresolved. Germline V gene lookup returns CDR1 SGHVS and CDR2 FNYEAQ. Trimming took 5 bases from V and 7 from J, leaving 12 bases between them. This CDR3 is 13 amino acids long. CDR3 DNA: TGTGCCAGCAGCCCGGCTACGTGGAATGAGCAGTTCTTC. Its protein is CASSPATWNEQFF. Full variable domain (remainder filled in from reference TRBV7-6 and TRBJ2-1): GAGVSQSPRYKVTKRGQDVALRCDPISGHVSLYWYRQALGQGPEFLTYFNYEAQQDKSGLPNDRFSAERPEGSISTLTIQRTEQRDSAMYRCASSPATWNEQFFGPGTRLTVL.

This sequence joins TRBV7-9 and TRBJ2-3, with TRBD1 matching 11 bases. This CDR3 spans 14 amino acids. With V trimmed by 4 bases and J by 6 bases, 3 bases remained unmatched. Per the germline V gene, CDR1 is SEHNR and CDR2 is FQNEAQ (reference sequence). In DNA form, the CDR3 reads TGTGCCAGCAGCTCAGGACAGGGGGCGGATACGCAGTATTTT. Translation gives CASSSGQGADTQYF.

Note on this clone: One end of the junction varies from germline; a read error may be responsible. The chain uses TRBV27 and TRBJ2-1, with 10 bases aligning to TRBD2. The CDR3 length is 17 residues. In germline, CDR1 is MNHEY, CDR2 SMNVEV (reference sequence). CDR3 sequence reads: CASKVGEREGSHNEQFF. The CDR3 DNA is TGTGCCAGCAAAGTGGGGGAGCGGGAGGGCTCCCACAATGAGCAGTTCTTC.

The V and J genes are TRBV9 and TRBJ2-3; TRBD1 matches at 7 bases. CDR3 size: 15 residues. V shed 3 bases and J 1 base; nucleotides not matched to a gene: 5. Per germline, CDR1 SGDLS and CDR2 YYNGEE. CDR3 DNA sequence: TGTGCCAGCAGCGGACCGGGACAGCGCACAGATACGCAGTATTTT. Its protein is CASSGPGQRTDTQYF.

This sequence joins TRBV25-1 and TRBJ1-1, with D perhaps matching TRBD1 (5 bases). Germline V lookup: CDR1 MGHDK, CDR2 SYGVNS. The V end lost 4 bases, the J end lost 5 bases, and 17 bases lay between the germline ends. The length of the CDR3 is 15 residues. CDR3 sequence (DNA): TGTGCCAGCAGTGGCTGGGGGTCAGGTGGGACTGAAGCTTTCTTT. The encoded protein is CASSGWGSGGTEAFF.

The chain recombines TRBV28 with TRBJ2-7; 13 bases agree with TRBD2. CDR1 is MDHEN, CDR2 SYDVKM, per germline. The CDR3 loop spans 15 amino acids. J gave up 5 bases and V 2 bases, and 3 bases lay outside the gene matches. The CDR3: CASSLGLAGVNEQYF. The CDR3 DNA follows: TGTGCCAGCAGTTTAGGACTAGCGGGAGTTAACGAGCAGTACTTC.

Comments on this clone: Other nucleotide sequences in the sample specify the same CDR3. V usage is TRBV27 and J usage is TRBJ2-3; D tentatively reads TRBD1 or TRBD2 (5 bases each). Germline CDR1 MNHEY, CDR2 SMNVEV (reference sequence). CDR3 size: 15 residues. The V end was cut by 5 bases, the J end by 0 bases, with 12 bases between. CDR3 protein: CASSPRDGSTDTQYF. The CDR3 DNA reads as TGTGCCAGCAGTCCCCGGGACGGAAGCACAGATACGCAGTATTTT.

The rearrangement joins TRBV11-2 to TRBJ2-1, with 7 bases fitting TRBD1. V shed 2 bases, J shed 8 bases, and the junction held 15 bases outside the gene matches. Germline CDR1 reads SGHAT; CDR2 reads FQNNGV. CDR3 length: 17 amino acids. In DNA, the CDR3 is TGTGCCAGCAGCTTAAAGTCAAGGGGGCGCGAGAGCGATGAGCAGTTCTTC. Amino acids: CASSLKSRGRESDEQFF.

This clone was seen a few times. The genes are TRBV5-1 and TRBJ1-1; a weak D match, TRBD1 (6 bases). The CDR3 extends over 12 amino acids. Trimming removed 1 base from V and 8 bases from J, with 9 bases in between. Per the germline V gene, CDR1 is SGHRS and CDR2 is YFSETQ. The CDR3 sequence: CASSLSRGEAFF. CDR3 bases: TGCGCCAGCAGCTTGTCCAGGGGAGAAGCTTTCTTT.

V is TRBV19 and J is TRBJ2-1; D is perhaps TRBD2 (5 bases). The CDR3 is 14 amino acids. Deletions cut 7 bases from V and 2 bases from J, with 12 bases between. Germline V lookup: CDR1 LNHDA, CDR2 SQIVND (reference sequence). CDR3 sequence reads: CASIGVDPYNEQFF. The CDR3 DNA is TGTGCCAGTATCGGGGTAGACCCCTACAATGAGCAGTTCTTC.

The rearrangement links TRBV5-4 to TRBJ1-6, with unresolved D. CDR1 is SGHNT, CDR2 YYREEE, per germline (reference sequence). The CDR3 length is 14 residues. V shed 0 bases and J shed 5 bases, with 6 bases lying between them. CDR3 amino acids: CASSLDQNNSPLHF. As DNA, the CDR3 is TGTGCCAGCAGCTTGGATCAGAATAATTCACCCCTCCACTTT.

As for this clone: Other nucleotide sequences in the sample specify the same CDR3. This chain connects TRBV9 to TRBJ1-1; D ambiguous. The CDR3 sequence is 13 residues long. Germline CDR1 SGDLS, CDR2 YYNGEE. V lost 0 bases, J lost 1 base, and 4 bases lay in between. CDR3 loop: CASSVDRNTEAFF. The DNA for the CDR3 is TGTGCCAGCAGCGTAGATCGGAACACTGAAGCTTTCTTT.

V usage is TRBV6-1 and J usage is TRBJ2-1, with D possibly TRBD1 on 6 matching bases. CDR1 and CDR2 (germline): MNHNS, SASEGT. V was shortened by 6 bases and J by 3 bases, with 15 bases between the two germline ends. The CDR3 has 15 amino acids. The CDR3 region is CASRDRDMGYNEQFF. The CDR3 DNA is TGTGCCAGCAGGGACCGGGACATGGGCTACAATGAGCAGTTCTTC.

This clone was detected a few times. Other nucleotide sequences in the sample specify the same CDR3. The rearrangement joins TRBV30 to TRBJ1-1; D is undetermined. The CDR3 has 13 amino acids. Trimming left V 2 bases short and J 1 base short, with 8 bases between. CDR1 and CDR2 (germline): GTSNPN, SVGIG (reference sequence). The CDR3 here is CAWSSGRNTEAFF. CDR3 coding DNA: TGTGCCTGGAGTAGCGGCCGGAACACTGAAGCTTTCTTT.

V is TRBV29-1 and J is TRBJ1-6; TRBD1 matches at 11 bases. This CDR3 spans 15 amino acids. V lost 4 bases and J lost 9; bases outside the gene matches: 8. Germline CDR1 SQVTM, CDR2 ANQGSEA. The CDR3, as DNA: TGCAGCGTTGCGCTCGGACAGGGGGCGAGTTCACCCCTCCACTTT. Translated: CSVALGQGASSPLHF.

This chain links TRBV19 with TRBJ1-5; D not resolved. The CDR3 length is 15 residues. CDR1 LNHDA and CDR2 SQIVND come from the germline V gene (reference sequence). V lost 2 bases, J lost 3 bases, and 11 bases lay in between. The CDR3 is CASSILVDDNQPQHF. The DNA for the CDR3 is TGTGCCAGTAGTATATTAGTAGACGACAATCAGCCCCAGCATTTT.

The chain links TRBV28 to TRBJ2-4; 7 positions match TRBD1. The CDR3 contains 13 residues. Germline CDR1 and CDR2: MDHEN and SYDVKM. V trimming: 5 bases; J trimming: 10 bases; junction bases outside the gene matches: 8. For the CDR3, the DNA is TGTGCCAGCAGTCCTACAGGGGTCTGGATTCAGTACTTC. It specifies CASSPTGVWIQYF.

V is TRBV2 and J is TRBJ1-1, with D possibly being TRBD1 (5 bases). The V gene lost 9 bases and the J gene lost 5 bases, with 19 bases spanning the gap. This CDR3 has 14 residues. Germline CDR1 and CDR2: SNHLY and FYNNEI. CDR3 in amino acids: CAREGLGPRTEAFF. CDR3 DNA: TGTGCCAGGGAGGGGTTGGGTCCGAGGACTGAAGCTTTCTTT.

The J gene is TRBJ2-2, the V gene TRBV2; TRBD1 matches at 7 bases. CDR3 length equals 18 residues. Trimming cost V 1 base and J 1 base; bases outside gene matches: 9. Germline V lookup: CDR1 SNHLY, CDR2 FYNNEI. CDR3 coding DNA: TGTGCCAGCAGTGAAGGGGACAGCGCATGGGGGAACACCGGGGAGCTGTTTTTT. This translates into CASSEGDSAWGNTGELFF. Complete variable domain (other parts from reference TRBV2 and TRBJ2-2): EPEVTQTPSHQVTQMGQEVILRCVPISNHLYFYWYRQILGQKVEFLVSFYNNEISEKSEIFDDQFSVERPDGSNFTLKIRSTKLEDSAMYFCASSEGDSAWGNTGELFFGEGSRLTVL.

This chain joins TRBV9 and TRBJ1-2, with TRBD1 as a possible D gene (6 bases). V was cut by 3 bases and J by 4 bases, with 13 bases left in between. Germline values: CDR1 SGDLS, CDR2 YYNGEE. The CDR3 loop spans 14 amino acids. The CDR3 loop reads CASSAGQGFYGYTF. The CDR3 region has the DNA TGTGCCAGCAGCGCAGGGCAGGGGTTCTATGGCTACACCTTC.

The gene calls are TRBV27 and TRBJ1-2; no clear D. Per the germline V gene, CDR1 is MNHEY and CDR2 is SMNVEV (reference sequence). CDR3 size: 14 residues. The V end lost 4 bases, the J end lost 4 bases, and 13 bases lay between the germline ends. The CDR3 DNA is TGTGCCAGCAGTTACTCAGAGACCTCCTATGGCTACACCTTC. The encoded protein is CASSYSETSYGYTF.

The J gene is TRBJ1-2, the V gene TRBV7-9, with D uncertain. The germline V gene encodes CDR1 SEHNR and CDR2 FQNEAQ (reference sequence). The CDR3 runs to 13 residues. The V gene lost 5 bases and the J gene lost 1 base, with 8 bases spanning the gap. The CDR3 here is CASSQDGNYGYTF. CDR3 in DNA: TGTGCCAGCAGCCAAGACGGTAACTATGGCTACACCTTC.